The 2 T cell receptor beta chains in this list originate from one sample, sequenced in a study of T cell responses to AZD1222 COVID-19 vaccine. Profiled with immunoSEQ multiplex PCR; TCRdb holds only in-frame clones, not every one. The sample has 150,000 to 200,000 clones; over 85% are singletons. Material: peripheral blood, obtained 28 days after the second dose of the MenACWY control vaccine. These receptors came from an adult who received the MenACWY meningococcal vaccine as a control.

V gene TRBV5-6 combines with J gene TRBJ1-5; possible D gene TRBD1, 5 bases. CDR1 is SGHDT and CDR2 is YYEEEE in the germline V gene. Trimming cost V 2 bases and J 4 bases, with 13 bases left between them. CDR3 length: 15 amino acids. The chain's CDR3 is CASSFSAGPNQPQHF. The CDR3 bases are TGTGCCAGCAGCTTTTCTGCGGGGCCGAATCAGCCCCAGCATTTT.

The chain has TRBV6-1 and TRBJ1-2, with 7 bases that match TRBD1. The CDR3 runs 16 residues. Trimming at V came to 4 bases and at J to 4 bases, leaving 12 bases not matched to a gene. Germline CDR1 and CDR2: MNHNS and SASEGT. The CDR3 sequence: CASSAPRGRGGYGYTF. In nucleotides, the CDR3 is TGTGCCAGCAGTGCCCCGAGGGGGCGAGGTGGCTATGGCTACACCTTC.